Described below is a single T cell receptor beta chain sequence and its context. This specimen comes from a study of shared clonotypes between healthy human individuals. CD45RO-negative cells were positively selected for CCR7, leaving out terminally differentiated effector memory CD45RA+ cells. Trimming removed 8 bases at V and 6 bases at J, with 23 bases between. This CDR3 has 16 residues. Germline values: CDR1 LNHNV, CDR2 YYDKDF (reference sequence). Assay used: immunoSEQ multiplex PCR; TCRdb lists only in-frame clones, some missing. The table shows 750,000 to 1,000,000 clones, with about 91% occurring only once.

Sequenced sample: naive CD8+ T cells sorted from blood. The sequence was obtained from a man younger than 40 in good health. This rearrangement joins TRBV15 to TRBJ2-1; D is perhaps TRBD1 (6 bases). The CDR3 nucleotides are TGTGCCACCGCTGTCCAGGCCGAACGAGGGGGCAATGAGCAGTTCTTC. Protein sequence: CATAVQAERGGNEQFF.